This is a list of T cell receptor beta chains from one sample in a study of T cell clusters in autoimmune cytopenias. TCRdb re-analyzed the multiplex PCR reads; it lists each CDR3 protein once, without DNA. This sample's table has around 9,700 distinct CDR3 sequences. These same records also appear under a second study, on T cell repertoires in aging, cancer and after chemotherapy.

Sequenced: peripheral blood. The receptor source for this set is a human donor in good health. CDR3s include the opening cysteine and the closing phenylalanine or tryptophan. The order of the fields is J gene, V gene, clone size, CDR3 protein. Clone size appears in some rows only: once, few, many, or a class for an expanded clone.

>TRBJ1-4|TRBV7-2|NA
CASSLDRGSEKLFF
>TRBJ2-5|TRBV4-2|NA
CASSQPTGTQQETQYF
>TRBJ1-6|TRBV20-1|medium-sized
CSAIIPNSSSYNSPLHF
>TRBJ2-3|TRBV20-1|NA
CSASILGLVTDTQYF
>TRBJ2-7|TRBV12-3/TRBV12-4|NA
CASRRAGGPTYEQYF
>TRBJ2-7|TRBV7-2|NA
CASSLARGLAGAFSYEQYF
>TRBJ2-1|TRBV5-4|NA
CASSLTGLGDEQFF
>TRBJ1-2|TRBV5-6|medium-sized
CASSLSSAGRGGGGYTF
>TRBJ2-5|TRBV28|NA
CASSLTGADRDQYF
>TRBJ1-6|TRBV7-9|medium-sized
CASSPAGTDDSPLHF
>TRBJ2-7|TRBV20-1|NA
CSAPGLAGGPAEQYF
>TRBJ2-5|TRBV5-1|NA
CASSLGGQGGGETQYF
>TRBJ1-2|TRBV19|medium-sized
CASSIDRQGNYGYTF
>TRBJ1-6|TRBV6-6|NA
CASSYVLGSYNSPLHF
>TRBJ2-3|TRBV27|NA
CASSFAAGVTDTQYF
>TRBJ2-7|TRBV4-3|NA
CASSPHARDSYEQYF
>TRBJ2-6|TRBV5-5|medium-sized
CASSLLSTGANVLTF
>TRBJ1-6|TRBV30|medium-sized
CAWSVLLSGGSPLHF